The rows below give T cell receptor beta chains drawn from one sample of a study of blood T cell repertoires in COVID-19. Sequencing used immunoSEQ multiplex PCR; TCRdb keeps in-frame clones, though not all of them. The table shows about 310,000 clones, with roughly 90% occurring only once. Sequences were obtained from PBMCs or T cells enriched from blood (not recorded which). Source of these receptors: a woman younger than 30 who had recovered from COVID-19. CDR3s leave out the opening cysteine and the closing phenylalanine or tryptophan. The D gene is left open where the match is weak.

>TRBJ2-1|13|TRBV19|TRBD2
ASRQATGGPHEQF
>TRBJ1-1|9|TRBV20-1|TRBD1
SGTTGTEAF
>TRBJ2-2|14|TRBV19|-
ASSIAGATNTGELF
>TRBJ2-1|14|TRBV11-3|TRBD1
ASSPGQGKSYNEQF
>TRBJ1-4|12|TRBV28|-
ASRGGVTNEKLF
>TRBJ2-3|14|TRBV11-1|TRBD2
ASSASREASTDTQY
>TRBJ1-4|13|TRBV19|TRBD1
ASSITGTGNEKLF
>TRBJ2-1|12|TRBV5-1|TRBD2
ASHTGGPYNEQF
>TRBJ2-3|14|TRBV5-1|TRBD2
ASRLGLAGTTDTQY
>TRBJ1-6|12|TRBV6-5|TRBD1
ASGQGGSDSPLH
>TRBJ2-1|14|TRBV6-2/TRBV6-3|TRBD2
ASSYPSGSGNNEQF
>TRBJ2-3|12|TRBV15|-
ATPLAPGRDTQY
>TRBJ1-1|12|TRBV2|-
ASRGATRPTEAF
>TRBJ2-5|14|TRBV21-1|-
ASSKRTGGPQETQY
>TRBJ1-6|13|TRBV5-1|-
ASSISGDWSSPLH
>TRBJ1-3|12|TRBV25-1|-
ASLEPLGGNTIY
>TRBJ2-2|12|TRBV6-4|TRBD1
ASSGDRGAGELF
>TRBJ1-5|13|TRBV2|-
ASSEGQEGRQPQH
>TRBJ2-5|13|TRBV5-4|TRBD1
ASSLGQGQQETQY
>TRBJ2-4|14|TRBV3-1/TRBV3-2|TRBD2
ASSQDIGRSKNIQY
>TRBJ2-5|11|TRBV12-3/TRBV12-4|-
ASSFGGPEGQY
>TRBJ1-5|11|TRBV20-1|-
SASPTGGQPQH
>TRBJ1-5|13|TRBV7-8|-
ASSLGGVSNQPQH
>TRBJ2-2|13|TRBV7-9|-
ASSLRQLNTGELF
>TRBJ1-1|12|TRBV11-2|-
ASSSRLMNTEAF
>TRBJ2-1|12|TRBV9|TRBD1
ASSASGQVDEQF
>TRBJ1-1|11|TRBV7-2|-
ASSLGGPTEAF
>TRBJ1-6|12|TRBV6-5|-
ASSYSYNNSPLH
>TRBJ1-6|12|TRBV14|TRBD1
ASSWGQGNSPLH
>TRBJ2-7|14|TRBV5-6|TRBD1
ASSPPRDRGLREQY
>TRBJ1-1|13|TRBV28|TRBD1
ASSVLPGQGAEAF
>TRBJ1-4|13|TRBV28|-
ASSPPRGANEKLF
>TRBJ1-4|17|TRBV6-2/TRBV6-3|-
ASSLPMSRATGENEKLF
>TRBJ1-1|10|TRBV5-6|-
ASRAENTEAF
>TRBJ1-4|13|TRBV5-8|-
ASSVYRAGDGKLF
>TRBJ2-7|12|TRBV6-6|-
ASSYSTEESEQY
>TRBJ2-1|13|TRBV7-2|-
ASSLGASSYNEQF
>TRBJ2-2|13|TRBV7-2|TRBD1
ASRPDRVNTGELF
>TRBJ2-7|12|TRBV6-8|-
ANPPHDTFYEQY
>TRBJ2-3|14|TRBV6-6|-
ASRRDGAGATDTQY
>TRBJ2-1|15|TRBV5-4|-
ASSPLESLYRNNEQF
>TRBJ1-2|12|TRBV28|-
ASSLGQSFYGYT
>TRBJ2-5|13|TRBV5-4|TRBD1
ASSRSQGLQETQY
>TRBJ2-5|11|TRBV30|TRBD1
AWWDRGQETQY
>TRBJ2-1|9|TRBV7-2|-
ASSLFDEQF
>TRBJ1-5|12|TRBV28|TRBD1
ASSVGQGGMAQH
>TRBJ2-1|13|TRBV9|-
ASSVGGGSYNEQF
>TRBJ1-1|11|TRBV6-5|-
ASSAGKNTEAF
>TRBJ2-1|11|TRBV4-2|-
ASSQDPQGSSF
>TRBJ1-5|11|TRBV12-3/TRBV12-4|-
ASSLQGIQPQH
>TRBJ1-2|9|TRBV5-6|-
ASSNSYGYT